These 27 T cell receptor beta chains were sequenced from one sample in a study of neurological immune-mediated disorders. TCRdb re-analysed the 5' RACE reads in MiXCR, keeping a single row per CDR3 protein. The table shows more than 25,000 distinct CDR3 sequences, with about 12% occurring only once. The material sequenced was PBMCs. The receptors here all came from a woman aged 60-75 years in good health.

This clonotype was counted at least ten times. The chain carries TRBV6-5 and TRBJ1-6; D not certain. CDR3 length: 14 amino acids. Germline loops: CDR1 MNHEY, CDR2 SVGAGI. V was clipped by 7 bases and J by 7 bases, with 14 bases between them. The CDR3 loop reads CASTYGGGNSPLHF. CDR3 sequence (DNA): TGTGCCAGCACCTACGGCGGAGGGAATTCACCCCTCCACTTT.

This clonotype was seen at least ten times. The V gene is TRBV12-3 or TRBV12-4, the J gene TRBJ2-3; TRBD1 aligns across 9 bases. With 8 bases clipped from V and 5 bases from J, the junction kept 8 bases outside the gene matches. The CDR3 runs 14 residues. CDR3 nucleotide sequence: TGTGCCAGCGGCTCCGGGACAGGGTTAGATACGCAGTATTTT. Protein product: CASGSGTGLDTQYF.

This clonotype was detected ten times or more. The J gene is TRBJ2-7, the V gene TRBV5-5, with D unclear. The V and J ends lost 0 bases and 6 bases respectively, with 7 bases between them. Per germline, CDR1 SGHKS and CDR2 YYEKEE (reference sequence). CDR3 size: 12 residues. CDR3 protein: CASSLGNIEQYF. The CDR3 nucleotides are TGTGCCAGCAGCTTGGGGAACATCGAGCAGTACTTC. The full variable domain, in which reference TRBV5-5 and TRBJ2-7 provide the parts outside the CDR3, is DAGVTQSPTHLIKTRGQQVTLRCSPISGHKSVSWYQQVLGQGPQFIFQYYEKEERGRGNFPDRFSARQFPNYSSELNVNALLLGDSALYLCASSLGNIEQYFGPGTRLTVT.

This clonotype has ten or more counts. The rearrangement joins TRBV10-3 to TRBJ1-6; a possible D gene is TRBD1 (6 bases). The germline V gene has CDR1 ENHRY and CDR2 SYGVKD. V shed 3 bases and J shed 6 bases, with 12 bases lying between them. The CDR3 sequence is 15 residues long. This chain's CDR3 is CAISEGGGGNSPLHF. CDR3 sequence (DNA): TGTGCCATCAGTGAAGGGGGGGGTGGTAATTCACCCCTCCACTTT.

This clonotype was detected ten times or more. The chain recombines TRBV4-1 with TRBJ1-5; D is unresolved. V dropped 1 base and J dropped 1 base, with 14 bases sitting between them. The V gene's germline CDR1 is MGHRA and CDR2 YSYEKL. The CDR3 runs 17 residues. The CDR3 coding sequence is TGCGCCAGCAGCCAAGTCGACATGGGTTGGAGCAATCAGCCCCAGCATTTT. Its translation: CASSQVDMGWSNQPQHF.

This clonotype appeared many times. The chain has TRBV29-1 and TRBJ1-1; D gene unclear. The CDR3 is 13 residues long. The V gene lost 0 bases and the J gene lost 5 bases, with 10 bases spanning the gap. Germline values: CDR1 SQVTM, CDR2 ANQGSEA. CDR3 sequence reads: CSVEDSRDTEAFF. The CDR3 DNA reads TGCAGCGTTGAAGATAGTCGGGATACTGAAGCTTTCTTT. The full variable domain, its missing parts supplied by reference TRBV29-1 and TRBJ1-1, is SAVISQKPSRDICQRGTSLTIQCQVDSQVTMMFWYRQQPGQSLTLIATANQGSEATYESGFVIDKFPISRPNLTFSTLTVSNMSPEDSSIYLCSVEDSRDTEAFFGQGTRLTVV.

This clonotype was seen many times. The genes are TRBV7-2 and TRBJ2-5; TRBD2 matches at 7 bases. Germline values: CDR1 SGHTA, CDR2 FQGNSA. V was pared by 4 bases and J by 2 bases, with 13 bases of the junction left unmatched. The CDR3 has 17 residues. The DNA for the CDR3 is TGTGCCAGCAGCTCCCCCCGGGGGGTGGGCGGACAAGAGACCCAGTACTTC. Protein product: CASSSPRGVGGQETQYF. The full variable domain, rest sourced from reference TRBV7-2 and TRBJ2-5, is GAGVSQSPSNKVTEKGKDVELRCDPISGHTALYWYRQSLGQGLEFLIYFQGNSAPDKSGLPSDRFSAERTGGSVSTLTIQRTQQEDSAVYLCASSSPRGVGGQETQYFGPGTRLLVL.

This clonotype was seen at least ten times. The chain has TRBV5-1 and TRBJ1-1; D uncertain. This CDR3 has 14 amino acids. Trimming pared 0 bases from V and 0 bases from J, leaving 6 bases between. Germline-derived CDR1 and CDR2 are SGHRS and YFSETQ. The DNA for the CDR3 is TGCGCCAGCAGCTTGGATCGGATGAACACTGAAGCTTTCTTT. Translating gives CASSLDRMNTEAFF.

By share of the sample, this clonotype is medium-sized. This chain uses TRBV20-1 with TRBJ2-2; D possibly uses TRBD1 or TRBD2 (5 bases each). The ends were cut back, 6 bases at V and 7 bases at J, with 18 bases in the middle. CDR3 length: 14 amino acids. Germline V lookup: CDR1 DFQATT, CDR2 SNEGSKA (reference sequence). This CDR3 reads CSAPSMGTIGELFF. The CDR3 DNA sequence: TGCAGTGCCCCTTCCATGGGGACGATCGGGGAGCTGTTTTTT.

This clonotype was recorded many times. V usage is TRBV7-6 and J usage is TRBJ2-5; TRBD1 might be the D (6 bases). The CDR3 has 15 residues. Germline CDR1 reads SGHVS; CDR2 reads FNYEAQ. Trimming shortened V by 3 bases and J by 3 bases, and 14 bases separated the two germline ends. The CDR3 region is CASSLTGHLEETQYF. CDR3 DNA sequence: TGTGCCAGCAGCTTGACGGGACACCTAGAAGAGACCCAGTACTTC.

This clonotype was recorded many times. This sequence joins TRBV5-1 and TRBJ1-6, with D perhaps TRBD1 (5 bases). CDR1 and CDR2 (germline): SGHRS, YFSETQ. Deletions cut 0 bases from V and 7 bases from J, with 8 bases between. The CDR3 contains 14 residues. CDR3: CASSLDRTNSPLHF. The CDR3 DNA is TGCGCCAGCAGCTTGGACAGGACAAATTCACCCCTCCACTTT.

At least ten counts were recorded for this clonotype. The chain couples TRBV6-1 to TRBJ1-5; 8 bases match TRBD1. CDR1 is MNHNS, CDR2 SASEGT, per germline. Trimming took 2 bases from V and 1 from J; bases not matched to a gene: 7. The CDR3 extends over 17 amino acids. DNA for the CDR3: TGTGCCAGCAGTGAACCCACGGACAGGGTGAGCAATCAGCCCCAGCATTTT. It encodes CASSEPTDRVSNQPQHF.

Regarding this clonotype: This CDR3 is missing its conserved last phenylalanine or tryptophan, likely due to a read error. The DNA is left out, because the CDR3 cannot be placed on it with certainty; the CDR3 is given as TCRdb lists it. V is TRBV20-1 and J is TRBJ2-1. 14 amino acids form the CDR3, both terminal residues included. From germline, CDR1 is DFQATT and CDR2 SNEGSKA (reference sequence). CDR3 protein: CSAKPVGSYNEQFL.

The rearrangement uses TRBV6-4 and TRBJ2-1; no clear D. Looked up from germline, CDR1 is MRHNA and CDR2 is SNTAGT. V gave up 2 bases and J gave up 6 bases, with 14 bases separating them. The CDR3 runs 15 residues. The CDR3 protein is CASSDSRAPSNEQFF. The CDR3 DNA sequence: TGTGCCAGCAGTGACAGTAGAGCTCCCTCCAATGAGCAGTTCTTC.

The V and J genes are TRBV20-1 and TRBJ2-1, with D perhaps TRBD2 (6 bases). The CDR3 has 11 residues. Germline lookup yields CDR1 DFQATT and CDR2 SNEGSKA (reference sequence). The CDR3 DNA follows: TGCAGCGGCGGGGACCACAATGAGCAGTTCTTC. It translates to CSGGDHNEQFF.

This clonotype occurred many times. The chain joins TRBV10-3 to TRBJ2-3, with TRBD1 as a possible D gene (6 bases). The CDR3 extends over 16 amino acids. Trimming pared 7 bases from V and 2 bases from J, leaving 19 bases between. The V gene's germline CDR1 is ENHRY and CDR2 SYGVKD. CDR3 sequence: CAITQGLQPNTDTQYF. In DNA, the CDR3 is TGTGCCATCACTCAGGGGCTTCAGCCAAACACAGATACGCAGTATTTT.

In its sample, this clonotype was seen many times. The CDR3 DNA follows: TGTGCCAGCAGTTTAGTTGTAGGGGCCTACGAGCAGTACTTC. Protein sequence: CASSLVVGAYEQYF. The J gene is TRBJ2-7, the V gene TRBV12-3 or TRBV12-4, with a weak D call TRBD1 (5 bases). This CDR3 has 14 amino acids. V lost 1 base to trimming and J lost 2 bases, with 9 bases between them.

This clonotype was picked up many times. This chain uses TRBV7-8 with TRBJ1-5, with unresolved D. Germline V CDR1 and CDR2: SGHVS, FQNEAQ. Trimming pared 5 bases from V and 6 bases from J, leaving 11 bases between. The CDR3 totals 13 residues. The CDR3 loop reads CASSLGSPQPQHF. CDR3 bases: TGTGCCAGCAGCCTGGGATCCCCTCAGCCCCAGCATTTT.

The table lists this clonotype with many counts. The chain has TRBV7-2 and TRBJ2-3; TRBD1 agrees at 8 bases. Losses at the gene ends were 5 bases for V and 2 bases for J; bases not matched to a gene: 3. The CDR3 has 14 amino acids. CDR1 and CDR2 from the germline V gene are SGHTA and FQGNSA. Here the CDR3 reads CASSPGQATDTQYF. CDR3 nucleotide sequence: TGTGCCAGCAGCCCGGGACAGGCCACAGATACGCAGTATTTT.

This clonotype was seen many times. The CDR3 region has the DNA TGTGCCAGCAGTTACTCAGGGACAGGGGGCTACGAGCAGTACTTC. Translation: CASSYSGTGGYEQYF. V and J are TRBV6-5 and TRBJ2-7, with 11 nucleotides matching TRBD1. V was clipped by 0 bases and J by 3 bases; unmatched bases: 1. The germline V gene encodes CDR1 MNHEY and CDR2 SVGAGI. The CDR3 is made up of 15 amino acids.

This clonotype came up many times. This sequence joins TRBV6-2 or TRBV6-3 and TRBJ1-5; tentative D call: TRBD1 (5 bases). The CDR3 extends over 17 amino acids. V dropped 0 bases and J dropped 5 bases, with 17 bases sitting between them. Germline CDR1 is MNHEY and CDR2 is SVGEGT. CDR3 coding DNA: TGTGCCAGCAGTTACTCCCCGGCAGACAGCCTTTATCAGCCCCAGCATTTT. Amino acid sequence: CASSYSPADSLYQPQHF.

This clonotype was picked up many times. The CDR3 sequence: CASSFDVLDGYTF. CDR3 nucleotides: TGCGCCAGCAGCTTCGACGTTTTAGATGGCTACACCTTC. The rearrangement uses TRBV5-1 and TRBJ1-2; D is uncertain. The CDR3 is made up of 13 amino acids. V was shortened by 2 bases and J by 6 bases, with 11 bases between the two germline ends. CDR1 is SGHRS and CDR2 is YFSETQ in the germline V gene.

In this sample, this clonotype turned up many times. The V gene is TRBV16, the J gene TRBJ2-1; TRBD2 is a possible D gene (6 bases). In germline, CDR1 is KGHSY, CDR2 FQNENV. The CDR3 totals 15 residues. Trimming took 3 bases from V and 6 from J, leaving 15 bases between them. CDR3 nucleotide sequence: TGTGCCAGCAGCCAGGGCGGGGAACCTGTCAATGAGCAGTTCTTC. It yields the protein CASSQGGEPVNEQFF.

There are many counts of this clonotype. V and J are TRBV12-3 or TRBV12-4 and TRBJ2-7; D unclear. V was trimmed by 3 bases and J by 3 bases, leaving 3 bases between them. CDR3 length: 11 amino acids. The DNA of the CDR3 is TGTGCCAGCAGTTTTGGCTACGAGCAGTACTTC. Encoded protein: CASSFGYEQYF.

As concerns this clonotype: A much larger clone differs from this one at a single base, so this may be a read error. This chain joins TRBV30 and TRBJ2-1; D unclear. The CDR3 contains 14 residues. The germline V gene has CDR1 GTSNPN and CDR2 SVGIG (reference sequence). V was shortened by 2 bases and J by 6 bases, with 14 bases between the two germline ends. The CDR3 loop reads CAWSFPRSTNEQFF. The CDR3 DNA reads TGTGCCTGGAGTTTCCCCAGGTCGACCAATGAGCAGTTCTTC.

Ten or more counts support this clonotype. The CDR3: CASSRLKRGQKETQYF. CDR3 nucleotide sequence: TGCGCCAGCAGCCGGCTAAAGAGGGGACAGAAAGAGACCCAGTACTTC. V and J are TRBV4-1 and TRBJ2-5; 7 bases agree with TRBD1. Germline-derived CDR1 and CDR2 are MGHRA and YSYEKL. V gave up 4 bases and J gave up 3 bases; unmatched junction bases: 11. The CDR3 extends over 16 amino acids.

In its sample, this clonotype ranks as medium-sized. V and J are TRBV10-2 and TRBJ1-2, with TRBD1 identical over 7 bases. Germline CDR1 WSHSY, CDR2 SAAADI. V lost 6 bases and J lost 5; bases outside the gene matches: 3. This CDR3 has 12 amino acids. In nucleotides, the CDR3 is TGCGCCAGCAGCCAACAGGGGTATGGCTACACCTTC. Protein: CASSQQGYGYTF.